This TCR beta chain was identified during a study of cytomegalovirus exposure and HLA in healthy donors. Germline CDR1 SQVTM, CDR2 ANQGSEA. The CDR3 has 12 amino acids. The V and J ends lost 3 bases and 6 bases, in that order; junction bases with no gene match: 5. The primer mix had 60 Vbeta and 13 Jbeta primers. The method was immunoSEQ multiplex PCR; TCRdb's version includes in-frame clones alone and lacks a portion of them. The sample contains some 150,000 clones, approximately 81% of which appear only once. Study-wide findings and caveats: A further, later analysis showed that HLA-associated TCR beta chains (compared with equally common others) were more clonally expanded.

On this clone: Its antigen is currently unknown.

Sequenced sample: PBMCs. The chain employs TRBV29-1 and TRBJ2-7; 7 bases agree with TRBD1. The TCR sequence derives from a woman under 30 in good health and CMV-seronegative. Written as DNA, the CDR3 is TGCAGCGTTGATGGGACAGCCTCCGAGCAGTACTTC. Its protein is CSVDGTASEQYF.